This T cell receptor (beta chain) was captured in a study of cytomegalovirus exposure and HLA in healthy donors. V lost 2 bases, J lost 3 bases, and 7 bases stayed unmatched. The CDR3 is 16 residues long. CDR1 and CDR2 (germline): MGHRA, YSYEKL. Samples came from healthy bone marrow donors. Study-level points and caveats: Cytomegalovirus status, reportedly, was diagnosed with high specificity and sensitivity by the classifier. A later analysis linked a missense DCLRE1C variant to TCR beta V- and J-gene trimming.

The PCR had 60 Vbeta and 13 Jbeta primers. Data came from immunoSEQ multiplex PCR; TCRdb stores just in-frame clones and leaves some out. Among about 130,000 clones listed, 60% to 85% were seen once. Details on this clone: The target antigen is unknown.

The receptor was derived from a human donor in good health. Material for sequencing was PBMCs. The rearrangement joins TRBV4-1 to TRBJ2-5; 9 nucleotides match TRBD2. CDR3 sequence: CASSQLEGLAEETQYF. CDR3 bases: TGCGCCAGCAGCCAACTAGAGGGACTAGCTGAAGAGACCCAGTACTTC.